Following are 27 T cell receptor beta chains from one sample sequenced in a study of glioma-infiltrating T cells. TCR alpha and beta CDR3 regions were amplified from RNA using iRepertoire nested multiplex PCR. In TCRdb, the multiplex PCR reads were re-called with MiXCR into one record per CDR3 protein. This table has roughly 100,000 distinct CDR3 sequences, around 31% appearing once. The sequenced material came from glioma tissue, nonneoplastic brain tissue, or PBMCs (not recorded which). The receptors were sampled from a human donor with low-grade glioma or glioblastoma, undergoing nonglioma brain surgery, or in good health (not recorded which).

As to this clonotype: This may come from a read error, since a much larger clone is one base off. This sequence joins TRBV7-2 and TRBJ2-5; D is ambiguous. This CDR3 region has 13 residues. Germline CDR1 and CDR2: SGHTA and FQGNSA. The CDR3 DNA follows: TGTGCCAGCAGCCAAGCCCCCCAAGGGACCCAGTACTTC. Encoded protein: CASSQAPQGTQYF.

J is TRBJ2-2 and V is TRBV29-1; 8 nucleotides align to TRBD2. In germline, CDR1 is SQVTM, CDR2 ANQGSEA. The CDR3 is 13 amino acids. V gave up 7 bases and J gave up 7 bases; unmatched junction bases: 8. The CDR3 nucleotides read TGCAGCGCCGGGGGGGGGCTTATCGGGGAGCTGTTTTTT. Translated: CSAGGGLIGELFF.

Ten or more counts support this clonotype. The rearrangement links TRBV12-3 or TRBV12-4 to TRBJ2-3, with 7 bases aligning to TRBD1. The CDR3 is 14 residues long. The junction had 6 bases not matched to a gene; V was cut back by 4 bases and J by 5 bases. CDR3 in amino acids: CASSSYRGEDTQYF. The DNA of the CDR3 is TGTGCCAGCAGTTCATACAGGGGAGAAGATACGCAGTATTTT.

This chain uses TRBV5-4 with TRBJ2-2; 9 nucleotides match TRBD1. The trim removed 4 bases at V and 6 bases at J, leaving 7 bases unmatched. The CDR3 totals 15 residues. Germline CDR1 is SGHNT and CDR2 is YYREEE (reference sequence). The CDR3 loop reads CASSVGQGPPGELFF. DNA for the CDR3: TGTGCCAGCAGCGTCGGACAGGGGCCCCCCGGGGAGCTGTTTTTT.

This clonotype was counted ten times or more. The rearrangement uses TRBV20-1 and TRBJ1-2; TRBD1 might be the D (5 bases). V was pared by 7 bases and J by 7 bases, with 13 bases between. The CDR3 sequence is 11 residues long. Per the germline V gene, CDR1 is DFQATT and CDR2 is SNEGSKA (reference sequence). The CDR3 spells CSGGAQGGYTF. DNA for the CDR3: TGCAGTGGTGGGGCGCAGGGTGGCTACACCTTC.

This clonotype was seen many times. This chain links TRBV27 with TRBJ1-2; tentatively, D is TRBD1 (6 bases). The CDR3 covers 14 residues. The V and J ends lost 6 bases and 7 bases respectively, with 18 bases between them. The germline CDR1 and CDR2 sequences are MNHEY and SMNVEV (reference sequence). The CDR3 nucleotides read TGTGCCAGCAGGGATATAGAAAGGGGGGTTGGCTACACCTTC. Translation gives CASRDIERGVGYTF.

The CDR3 coding sequence is TGTGCCATCAGTGAGTCTATTGTAGGGGAGTCCTCATACGAGCAGTACTTC. Translated: CAISESIVGESSYEQYF. V gene TRBV10-3 combines with J gene TRBJ2-7, with D perhaps TRBD1 or TRBD2 (5 bases each). V was cut by 0 bases and J by 4 bases, with 19 bases left in between. The CDR3 contains 17 residues. The germline V gene has CDR1 ENHRY and CDR2 SYGVKD.

There are many counts of this clonotype. This chain connects TRBV4-3 to TRBJ2-5, with D perhaps matching TRBD1 (6 bases). In germline, CDR1 is LGHNA, CDR2 YSLEER. This CDR3 is built from 13 residues. The germline V and J ends were trimmed by 2 bases and 4 bases, with 8 bases remaining between them. The DNA for the CDR3 is TGCGCCAGCAGCCAAACAGGGAGAGAGACCCAGTACTTC. This gives the protein CASSQTGRETQYF.

The chain combines TRBV6-6 with TRBJ1-6; D is unclear. This CDR3 has 18 residues. Trimming pared 0 bases from V and 9 bases from J, leaving 21 bases between. Germline V gene sequence: CDR1 MNHNY, CDR2 SVGAGI (reference sequence). The CDR3 bases are TGTGCCAGCAGTTACTCGATTCCCGGGATCGGCAAAGCTTCACCCCTCCACTTT. As protein: CASSYSIPGIGKASPLHF.

This clonotype was counted ten times or more. This chain uses TRBV7-3 with TRBJ2-4; D not resolved. The CDR3 sequence is 16 residues long. CDR1 and CDR2 from the germline V gene are SGHTA and FQGTGA. The V gene lost 0 bases and the J gene lost 1 base, with 10 bases spanning the gap. The CDR3 DNA sequence: TGTGCCAGCAGCTTAACCGGCCGTGAGGCCAAAAACATTCAGTACTTC. Translating it yields CASSLTGREAKNIQYF.

This clonotype was counted between two and nine times. The CDR3 DNA is TGTGCCAGCTCCTCGCTGGGGGGCTACTCCTACAATGAGCAGTTCTTC. It yields the protein CASSSLGGYSYNEQFF. The chain combines TRBV18 with TRBJ2-1; D may be TRBD1 or TRBD2 (6 bases each). The CDR3 has 16 residues. The V gene lost 6 bases and the J gene lost 0 bases, with 15 bases spanning the gap. CDR1 is KGHSH and CDR2 is LQKENI in the germline V gene.

Of note for this clonotype: A much larger clone sits a single nucleotide away, making a read error possible. The rearrangement uses TRBV20-1 and TRBJ1-6; D remains ambiguous. This CDR3 has 12 residues. CDR1 is DFQATT and CDR2 is SNEGSKA in the germline V gene (reference sequence). CDR3 coding DNA: TGCGGTGCTAGAAAAGACAATTCACCCCTCCACTTT. Amino acid sequence: CGARKDNSPLHF.

In the case of this clonotype: Being one base from a much bigger clone, this may be a read error. The chain employs TRBV15 and TRBJ2-2; D unresolved. The CDR3 has 14 residues. Looked up from germline, CDR1 is LNHNV and CDR2 is YYDKDF (reference sequence). Trimming cost V 0 bases and J 11 bases, with 13 bases left between them. The CDR3 nucleotides are TGTGCCACCAGCAGAGATACACCCGCAGTAGAGCTGTTTTTT. Translation gives CATSRDTPAVELFF.

At least ten counts were recorded for this clonotype. The chain joins TRBV6-1 to TRBJ2-1, with TRBD2 identical over 15 bases. Per the germline V gene, CDR1 is MNHNS and CDR2 is SASEGT. CDR3 length equals 19 residues. The V gene end was trimmed by 5 bases and the J gene end by 4 bases; junction bases not matched to a gene: 12. The CDR3 protein is CASSSPGGTSGGRYNEQFF. The CDR3, as DNA: TGTGCCAGCAGTTCCCCAGGCGGGACTAGCGGGGGGCGATACAATGAGCAGTTCTTC.

This clonotype was recorded many times. The chain uses TRBV7-2 and TRBJ1-5, with no clear D. The CDR3 extends over 15 amino acids. V was pared by 0 bases and J by 2 bases, with 8 bases between. Germline V gives CDR1 SGHTA, CDR2 FQGNSA. The CDR3, as DNA: TGTGCCAGCAGCTTAGCCGCGACGGGCAATCAGCCCCAGCATTTT. It codes for CASSLAATGNQPQHF. Full variable domain (missing parts from reference TRBV7-2 and TRBJ1-5): GAGVSQSPSNKVTEKGKDVELRCDPISGHTALYWYRQSLGQGLEFLIYFQGNSAPDKSGLPSDRFSAERTGGSVSTLTIQRTQQEDSAVYLCASSLAATGNQPQHFGDGTRLSIL.

This clonotype has a handful of counts. The chain has TRBV9 and TRBJ1-1; D gene unclear. The CDR3 is 15 amino acids. Per the germline V gene, CDR1 is SGDLS and CDR2 is YYNGEE. The V end lost 4 bases, the J end lost 0 bases, and 13 bases lay between the germline ends. In DNA form, the CDR3 reads TGTGCCAGCAGCCGGGTGGGGATGGTGAACACTGAAGCTTTCTTT. Its protein is CASSRVGMVNTEAFF. Variable domain in full (rest from reference TRBV9 and TRBJ1-1): DSGVTQTPKHLITATGQRVTLRCSPRSGDLSVYWYQQSLDQGLQFLIQYYNGEERAKGNILERFSAQQFPDLHSELNLSSLELGDSALYFCASSRVGMVNTEAFFGQGTRLTVV.

This chain links TRBV28 with TRBJ2-1, with 8 bases fitting TRBD1. The germline V gene has CDR1 MDHEN and CDR2 SYDVKM. This CDR3 spans 14 amino acids. J gave up 8 bases and V 5 bases, and 8 bases lay outside the gene matches. The CDR3 coding sequence is TGTGCCAGCAGTGGGGGACAGGAACCCTATGAGCAGTTCTTC. This codes for CASSGGQEPYEQFF.

As to this clonotype: Being one base from a much bigger clone, this may be a read error. This chain uses TRBV7-2 with TRBJ2-7; maybe TRBD1 (5 bases). Trimming removed 6 bases from V and 3 bases from J, with 12 bases in between. In germline, CDR1 is SGHTA, CDR2 FQGNSA. The CDR3 length is 13 residues. This CDR3 is CASRPGFYYEQYF. The CDR3 DNA follows: TGTGCCAGCAGACCAGGGTTTTACTACGAGCAGTACTTC. The whole variable domain, remainder taken from reference TRBV7-2 and TRBJ2-7, is GAGVSQSPSNKVTEKGKDVELRCDPISGHTALYWYRQSLGQGLEFLIYFQGNSAPDKSGLPSDRFSAERTGGSVSTLTIQRTQQEDSAVYLCASRPGFYYEQYFGPGTRLTVT.

The V gene is TRBV7-9, the J gene TRBJ2-7; D is undetermined. V shed 0 bases and J shed 5 bases, with 8 bases lying between them. CDR1 SEHNR and CDR2 FQNEAQ come from the germline V gene (reference sequence). CDR3 size: 13 residues. The chain's CDR3 is CASSLASPHEQYF. As DNA, the CDR3 is TGTGCCAGCAGCTTAGCCTCTCCCCACGAGCAGTACTTC.

This chain joins TRBV11-2 and TRBJ1-1; maybe TRBD1 (5 bases). Trimming pared 5 bases from V and 4 bases from J, leaving 14 bases between. The CDR3 consists of 14 residues. Germline-derived CDR1 and CDR2 are SGHAT and FQNNGV. The CDR3 here is CASSPPRVSTEAFF. CDR3 nucleotides: TGTGCCAGCAGCCCCCCCAGGGTGAGCACTGAAGCTTTCTTT.

This clonotype was detected ten times or more. J is TRBJ2-7 and V is TRBV7-2, with a possible D match to TRBD2 (5 bases). CDR3 length: 15 amino acids. From germline, CDR1 is SGHTA and CDR2 FQGNSA. V dropped 1 base and J dropped 1 base, with 11 bases sitting between them. CDR3 nucleotide sequence: TGTGCCAGCAGCTTAGGGTTACCGGGATCCTACGAGCAGTACTTC. Its protein is CASSLGLPGSYEQYF. The full variable domain, its missing parts supplied by reference TRBV7-2 and TRBJ2-7, is GAGVSQSPSNKVTEKGKDVELRCDPISGHTALYWYRQSLGQGLEFLIYFQGNSAPDKSGLPSDRFSAERTGGSVSTLTIQRTQQEDSAVYLCASSLGLPGSYEQYFGPGTRLTVT.

This clonotype has ten or more counts. The J gene is TRBJ2-3, the V gene TRBV6-1, with D unclear. CDR1 is MNHNS, CDR2 SASEGT, per germline. CDR3 length equals 17 residues. Trimming pared 3 bases from V and 2 bases from J, leaving 18 bases between. CDR3 in DNA: TGTGCCAGCAGTGATGGGATTGACCGGCCCTTCACAGATACGCAGTATTTT. It encodes CASSDGIDRPFTDTQYF.

J is TRBJ1-5 and V is TRBV4-3, with TRBD1 as a possible D gene (6 bases). Deletions cut 4 bases from V and 1 base from J, with 14 bases between. CDR3 length equals 16 residues. Germline V gene lookup returns CDR1 LGHNA and CDR2 YSLEER. This chain's CDR3 is CASSLAGTRSNQPQHF. The CDR3 nucleotides read TGCGCCAGCAGCCTAGCGGGGACAAGGAGCAATCAGCCCCAGCATTTT.

This clonotype was detected ten times or more. One end of the junction does not line up with germline, which may come from a read error. The gene calls are TRBV7-7 and TRBJ2-2; maybe TRBD2 (5 bases). CDR3 size: 14 residues. In germline, CDR1 is SSHAT, CDR2 FNYEAQ (reference sequence). The CDR3 sequence: CASSVQGSSGELFF. CDR3 sequence (DNA): TGTGCTAGCAGCGTTCAAGGGAGTTCCGGGGAGCTGTTTTTT.

This clonotype was picked up many times. The chain recombines TRBV4-1 with TRBJ1-5, with a possible D match to TRBD1 (5 bases). The CDR3 has 15 residues. Between the trimmed V and J ends, which lost 4 bases and 1 base, there was a span of 11 bases. Germline V lookup: CDR1 MGHRA, CDR2 YSYEKL. The CDR3 is CASSRSRDSNQPQHF. The CDR3 DNA is TGCGCCAGCAGCCGCAGCCGGGACAGCAATCAGCCCCAGCATTTT.

This clonotype was counted between two and nine times. V is TRBV18 and J is TRBJ1-4; D is unresolved. V lost 4 bases and J lost 5, with 11 bases in between. This CDR3 has 14 amino acids. CDR1 is KGHSH, CDR2 LQKENI, per germline. CDR3 residues: CASSRNDGNEKLFF. CDR3 coding DNA: TGTGCCAGCTCACGGAACGATGGGAATGAAAAACTGTTTTTT.

Details on this clonotype: This may arise from a read error, as a much more abundant clone is one base away. No conserved phenylalanine or tryptophan ends this CDR3, so it is likely a read error. J is TRBJ2-5 and V is TRBV28, with D maybe TRBD1 (6 bases). Deletions cut 4 bases from V and 2 bases from J, with 11 bases between. This CDR3 region has 14 residues. Germline V gene sequence: CDR1 MDHEN, CDR2 SYDVKM. The CDR3 nucleotides are TGTGCCAGCAGTTCCGGGACAACACAAGAGACCCAGTACCTC. Protein: CASSSGTTQETQYL.